This TCR beta chain was sequenced for a study of blood T cell repertoires in COVID-19. Study background: In each case, the material was cDNA or gDNA derived from T cells, B-cell-depleted T cells, or PBMCs.

CDR1 SGHNT and CDR2 YYREEE come from the germline V gene (reference sequence). The CDR3 consists of 18 residues. After removal of 4 bases from V and 2 bases from J, the junction contained 13 bases not matched to a gene. Per the authors' pipeline: The assay estimated nucleated cells by amplifying reference gene primers. Generated by immunoSEQ multiplex PCR, the TCRdb table keeps only in-frame clones and is missing some. That table supplies the V and J calls and clone size; D and trimming were determined from the DNA. Counted here are 150,000 to 200,000 clones, 79% occurring once; the ten biggest clones make up around 5.4%.

The sample was peripheral blood. V is TRBV5-4 and J is TRBJ2-3; 10 nucleotides match TRBD2. This TCR derives from a woman aged 35 to 49 with COVID-19, enrolled during active disease. In nucleotides, the CDR3 is TGTGCCAGCAGCCCCCTGGGGCCCAGCGGGGGGGCCACAGATACGCAGTATTTT. Translating it yields CASSPLGPSGGATDTQYF. The full variable domain, its missing parts supplied by reference TRBV5-4 and TRBJ2-3, is ETGVTQSPTHLIKTRGQQVTLRCSSQSGHNTVSWYQQALGQGPQFIFQYYREEENGRGNFPPRFSGLQFPNYSSELNVNALELDDSALYLCASSPLGPSGGATDTQYFGPGTRLTVL.